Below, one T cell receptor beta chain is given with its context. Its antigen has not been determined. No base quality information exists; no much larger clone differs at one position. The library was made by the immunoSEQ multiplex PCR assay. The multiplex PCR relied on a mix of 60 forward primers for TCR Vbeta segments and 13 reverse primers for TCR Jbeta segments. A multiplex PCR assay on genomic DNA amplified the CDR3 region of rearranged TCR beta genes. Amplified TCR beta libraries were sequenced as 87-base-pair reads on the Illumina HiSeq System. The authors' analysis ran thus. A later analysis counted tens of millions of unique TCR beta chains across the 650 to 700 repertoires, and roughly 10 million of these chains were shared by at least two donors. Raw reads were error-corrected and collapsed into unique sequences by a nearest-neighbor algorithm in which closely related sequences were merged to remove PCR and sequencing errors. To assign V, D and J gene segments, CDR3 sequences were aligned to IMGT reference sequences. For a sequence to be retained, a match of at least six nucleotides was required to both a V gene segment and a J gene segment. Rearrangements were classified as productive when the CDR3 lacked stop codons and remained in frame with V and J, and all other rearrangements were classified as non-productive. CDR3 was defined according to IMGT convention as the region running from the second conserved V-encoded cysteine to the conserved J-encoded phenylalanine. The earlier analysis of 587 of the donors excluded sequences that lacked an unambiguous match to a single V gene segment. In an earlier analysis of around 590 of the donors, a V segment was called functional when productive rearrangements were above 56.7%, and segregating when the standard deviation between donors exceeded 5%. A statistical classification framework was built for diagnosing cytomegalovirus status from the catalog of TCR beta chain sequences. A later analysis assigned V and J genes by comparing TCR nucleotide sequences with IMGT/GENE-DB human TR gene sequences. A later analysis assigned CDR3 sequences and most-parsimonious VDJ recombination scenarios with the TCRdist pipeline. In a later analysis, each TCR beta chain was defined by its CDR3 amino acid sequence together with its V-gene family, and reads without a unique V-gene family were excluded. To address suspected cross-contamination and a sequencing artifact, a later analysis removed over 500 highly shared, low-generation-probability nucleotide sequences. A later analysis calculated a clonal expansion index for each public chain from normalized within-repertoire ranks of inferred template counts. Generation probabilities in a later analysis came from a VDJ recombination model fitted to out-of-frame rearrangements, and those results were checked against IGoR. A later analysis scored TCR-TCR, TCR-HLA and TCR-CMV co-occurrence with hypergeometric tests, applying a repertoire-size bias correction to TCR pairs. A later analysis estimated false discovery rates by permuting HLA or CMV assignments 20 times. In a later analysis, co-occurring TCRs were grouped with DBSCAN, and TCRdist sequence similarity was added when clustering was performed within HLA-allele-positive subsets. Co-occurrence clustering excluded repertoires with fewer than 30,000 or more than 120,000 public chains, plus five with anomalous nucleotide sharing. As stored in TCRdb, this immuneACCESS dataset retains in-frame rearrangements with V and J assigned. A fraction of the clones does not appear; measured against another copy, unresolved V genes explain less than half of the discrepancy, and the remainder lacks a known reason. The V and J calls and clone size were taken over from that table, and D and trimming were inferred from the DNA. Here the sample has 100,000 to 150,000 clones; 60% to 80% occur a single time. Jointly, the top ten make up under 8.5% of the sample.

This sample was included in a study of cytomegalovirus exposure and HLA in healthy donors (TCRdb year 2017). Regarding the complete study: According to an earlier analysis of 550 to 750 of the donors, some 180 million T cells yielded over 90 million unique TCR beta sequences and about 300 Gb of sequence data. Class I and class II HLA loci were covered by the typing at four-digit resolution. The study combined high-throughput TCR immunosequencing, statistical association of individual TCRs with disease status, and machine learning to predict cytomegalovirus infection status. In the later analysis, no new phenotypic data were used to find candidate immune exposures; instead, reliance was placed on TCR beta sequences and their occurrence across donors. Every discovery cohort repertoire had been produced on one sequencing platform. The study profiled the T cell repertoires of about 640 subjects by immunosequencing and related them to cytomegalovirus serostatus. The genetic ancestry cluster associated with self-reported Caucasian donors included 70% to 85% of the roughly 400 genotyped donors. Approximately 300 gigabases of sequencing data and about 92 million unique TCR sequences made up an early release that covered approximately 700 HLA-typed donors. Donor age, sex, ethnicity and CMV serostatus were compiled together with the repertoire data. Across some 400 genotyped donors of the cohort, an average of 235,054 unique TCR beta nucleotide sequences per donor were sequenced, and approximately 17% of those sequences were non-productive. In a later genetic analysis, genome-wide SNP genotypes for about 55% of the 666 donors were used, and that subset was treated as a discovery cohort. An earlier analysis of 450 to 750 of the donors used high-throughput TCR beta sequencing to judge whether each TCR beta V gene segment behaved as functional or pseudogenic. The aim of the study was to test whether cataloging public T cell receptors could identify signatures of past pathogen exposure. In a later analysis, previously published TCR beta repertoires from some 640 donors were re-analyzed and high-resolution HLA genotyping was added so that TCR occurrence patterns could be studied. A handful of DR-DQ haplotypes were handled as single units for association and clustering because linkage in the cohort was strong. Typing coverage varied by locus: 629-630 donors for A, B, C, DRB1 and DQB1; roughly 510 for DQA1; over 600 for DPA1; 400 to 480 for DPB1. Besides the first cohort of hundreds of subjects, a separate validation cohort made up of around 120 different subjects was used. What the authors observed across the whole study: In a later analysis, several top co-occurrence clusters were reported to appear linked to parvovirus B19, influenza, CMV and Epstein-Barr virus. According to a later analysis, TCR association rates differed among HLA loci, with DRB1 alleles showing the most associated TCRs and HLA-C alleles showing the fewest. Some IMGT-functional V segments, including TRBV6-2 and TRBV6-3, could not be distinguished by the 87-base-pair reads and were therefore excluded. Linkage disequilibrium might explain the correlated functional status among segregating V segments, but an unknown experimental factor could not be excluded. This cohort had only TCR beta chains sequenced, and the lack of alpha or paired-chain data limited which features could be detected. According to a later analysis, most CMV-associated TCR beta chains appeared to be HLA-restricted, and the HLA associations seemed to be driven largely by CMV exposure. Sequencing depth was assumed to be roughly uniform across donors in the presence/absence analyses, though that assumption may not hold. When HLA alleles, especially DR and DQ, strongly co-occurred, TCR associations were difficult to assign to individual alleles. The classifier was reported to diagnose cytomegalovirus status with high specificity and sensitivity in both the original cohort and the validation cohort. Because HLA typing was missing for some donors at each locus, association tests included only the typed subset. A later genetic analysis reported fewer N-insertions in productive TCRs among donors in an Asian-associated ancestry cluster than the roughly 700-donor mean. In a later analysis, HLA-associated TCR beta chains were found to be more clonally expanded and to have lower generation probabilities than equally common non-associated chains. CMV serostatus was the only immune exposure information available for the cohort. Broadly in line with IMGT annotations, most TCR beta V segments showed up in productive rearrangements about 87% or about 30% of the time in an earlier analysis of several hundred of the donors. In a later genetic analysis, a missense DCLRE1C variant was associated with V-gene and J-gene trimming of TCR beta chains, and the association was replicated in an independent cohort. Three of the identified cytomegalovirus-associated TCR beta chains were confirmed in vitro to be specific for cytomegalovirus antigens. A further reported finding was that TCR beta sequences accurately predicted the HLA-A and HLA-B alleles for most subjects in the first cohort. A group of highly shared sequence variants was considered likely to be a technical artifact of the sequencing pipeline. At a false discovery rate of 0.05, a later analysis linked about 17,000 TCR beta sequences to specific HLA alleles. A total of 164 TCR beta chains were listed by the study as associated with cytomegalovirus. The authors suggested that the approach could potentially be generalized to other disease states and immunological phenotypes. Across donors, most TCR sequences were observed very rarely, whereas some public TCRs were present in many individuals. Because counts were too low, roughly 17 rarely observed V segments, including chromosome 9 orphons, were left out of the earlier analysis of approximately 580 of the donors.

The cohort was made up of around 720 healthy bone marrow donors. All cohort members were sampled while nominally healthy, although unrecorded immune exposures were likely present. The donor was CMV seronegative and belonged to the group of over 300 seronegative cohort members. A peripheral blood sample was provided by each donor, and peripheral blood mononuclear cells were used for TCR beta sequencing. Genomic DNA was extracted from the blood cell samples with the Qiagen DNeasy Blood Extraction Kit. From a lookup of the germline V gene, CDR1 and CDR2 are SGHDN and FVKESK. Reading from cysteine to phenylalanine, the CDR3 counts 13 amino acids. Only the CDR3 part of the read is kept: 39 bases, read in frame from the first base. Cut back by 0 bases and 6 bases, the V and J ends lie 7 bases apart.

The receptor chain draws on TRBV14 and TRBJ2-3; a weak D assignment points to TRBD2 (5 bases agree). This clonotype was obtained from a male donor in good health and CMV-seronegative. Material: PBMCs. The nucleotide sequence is TGTGCCAGCAGCCAAGAATTAGCGGATACGCAGTATTTT. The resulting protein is CASSQELADTQYF.